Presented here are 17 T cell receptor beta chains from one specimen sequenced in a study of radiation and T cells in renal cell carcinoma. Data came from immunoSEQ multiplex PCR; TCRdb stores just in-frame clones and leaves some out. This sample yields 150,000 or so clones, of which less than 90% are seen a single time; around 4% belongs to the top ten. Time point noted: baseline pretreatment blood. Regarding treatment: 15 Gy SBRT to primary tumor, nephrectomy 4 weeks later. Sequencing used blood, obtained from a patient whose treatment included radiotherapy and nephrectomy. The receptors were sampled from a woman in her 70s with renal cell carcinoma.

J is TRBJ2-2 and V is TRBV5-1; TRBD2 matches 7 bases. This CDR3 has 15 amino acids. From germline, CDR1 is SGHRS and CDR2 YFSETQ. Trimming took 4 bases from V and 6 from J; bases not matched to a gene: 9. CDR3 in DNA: TGCGCCAGCAGCACCGGACTAGATGGAGCCGGGGAGCTGTTTTTT. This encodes CASSTGLDGAGELFF.

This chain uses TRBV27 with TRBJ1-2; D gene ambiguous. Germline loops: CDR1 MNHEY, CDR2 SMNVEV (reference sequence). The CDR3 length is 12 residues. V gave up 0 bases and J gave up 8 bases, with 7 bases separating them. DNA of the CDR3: TGTGCCAGCAGTTTATCAGGGAACGGCTACACCTTC. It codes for CASSLSGNGYTF.

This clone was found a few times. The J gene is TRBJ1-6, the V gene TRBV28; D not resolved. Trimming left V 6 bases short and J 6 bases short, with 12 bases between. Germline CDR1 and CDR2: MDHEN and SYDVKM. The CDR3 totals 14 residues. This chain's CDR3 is CASRSLAGNSPLHF. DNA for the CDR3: TGTGCCAGCAGGAGCCTGGCTGGTAATTCACCCCTCCACTTT.

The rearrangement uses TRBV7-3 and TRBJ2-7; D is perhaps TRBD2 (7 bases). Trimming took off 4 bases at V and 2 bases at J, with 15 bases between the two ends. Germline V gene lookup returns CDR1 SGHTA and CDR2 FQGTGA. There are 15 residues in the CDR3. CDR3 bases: TGTGCCAGCAGCTCCTCGGGGGGCCTCACCTACGAGCAGTACTTC. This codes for CASSSSGGLTYEQYF.

The CDR3 sequence: CASSQEAANTEAFF. The CDR3 bases are TGTGCCAGCAGCCAAGAAGCAGCGAACACTGAAGCTTTCTTT. This sequence joins TRBV4-2 and TRBJ1-1; D gene ambiguous. The length of the CDR3 is 14 residues. The germline V and J ends were trimmed by 0 bases and 1 base, with 6 bases remaining between them. Germline lookup yields CDR1 LGHNA and CDR2 YNFKEQ.

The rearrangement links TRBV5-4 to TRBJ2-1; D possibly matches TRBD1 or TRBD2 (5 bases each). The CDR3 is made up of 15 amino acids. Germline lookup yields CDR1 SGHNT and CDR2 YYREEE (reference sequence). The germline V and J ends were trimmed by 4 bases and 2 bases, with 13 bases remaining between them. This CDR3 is CASSAGTRPYNEQFF. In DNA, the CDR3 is TGTGCCAGCAGCGCCGGGACCCGCCCCTACAATGAGCAGTTCTTC.

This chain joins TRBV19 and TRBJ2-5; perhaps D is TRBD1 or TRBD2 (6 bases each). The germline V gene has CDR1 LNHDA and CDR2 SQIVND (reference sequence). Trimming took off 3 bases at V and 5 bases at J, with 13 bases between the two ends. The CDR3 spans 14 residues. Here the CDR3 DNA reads TGTGCCAGTAGTATCCCCGGGGGCGCGGAGACCCAGTACTTC. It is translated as CASSIPGGAETQYF.

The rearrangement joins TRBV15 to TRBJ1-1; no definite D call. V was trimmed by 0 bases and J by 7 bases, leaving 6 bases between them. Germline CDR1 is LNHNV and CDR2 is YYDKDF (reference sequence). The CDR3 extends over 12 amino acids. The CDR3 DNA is TGTGCCACCAGCAGAGATTACAGTGAAGCTTTCTTT. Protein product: CATSRDYSEAFF.

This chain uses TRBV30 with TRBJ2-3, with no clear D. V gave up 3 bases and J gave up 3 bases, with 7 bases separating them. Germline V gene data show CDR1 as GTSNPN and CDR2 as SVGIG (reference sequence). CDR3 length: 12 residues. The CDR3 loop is CAWSKGTDTQYF. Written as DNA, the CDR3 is TGTGCCTGGAGCAAAGGGACAGATACGCAGTATTTT. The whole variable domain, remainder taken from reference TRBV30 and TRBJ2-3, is SQTIHQWPATLVQPVGSPLSLECTVEGTSNPNLYWYRQAAGRGLQLLFYSVGIGQISSEVPQNLSASRPQDRQFILSSKKLLLSDSGFYLCAWSKGTDTQYFGPGTRLTVL.

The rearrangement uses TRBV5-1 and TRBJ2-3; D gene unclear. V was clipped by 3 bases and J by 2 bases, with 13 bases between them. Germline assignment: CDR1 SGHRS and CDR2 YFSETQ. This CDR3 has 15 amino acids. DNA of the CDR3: TGCGCCAGCAGCTCACAGAATGCAAACACAGATACGCAGTATTTT. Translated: CASSSQNANTDTQYF.

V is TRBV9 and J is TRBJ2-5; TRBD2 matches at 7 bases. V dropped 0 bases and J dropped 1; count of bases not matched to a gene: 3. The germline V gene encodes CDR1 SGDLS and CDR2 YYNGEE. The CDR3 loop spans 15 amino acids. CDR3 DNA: TGTGCCAGCAGCGTAGGGGAGGGGTTCCAAGAGACCCAGTACTTC. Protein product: CASSVGEGFQETQYF.

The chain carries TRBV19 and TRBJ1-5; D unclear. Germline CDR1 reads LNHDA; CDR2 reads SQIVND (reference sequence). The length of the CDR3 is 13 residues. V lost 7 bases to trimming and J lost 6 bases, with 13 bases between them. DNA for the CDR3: TGTGCCAGTAAAAAGGAATTTGGTCAGCCCCAGCATTTT. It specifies CASKKEFGQPQHF.

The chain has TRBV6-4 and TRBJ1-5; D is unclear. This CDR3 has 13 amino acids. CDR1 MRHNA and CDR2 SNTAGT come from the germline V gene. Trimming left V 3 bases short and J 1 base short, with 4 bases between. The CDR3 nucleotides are TGTGCCAGCAGTGAGGGGAGCAATCAGCCCCAGCATTTT. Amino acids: CASSEGSNQPQHF.

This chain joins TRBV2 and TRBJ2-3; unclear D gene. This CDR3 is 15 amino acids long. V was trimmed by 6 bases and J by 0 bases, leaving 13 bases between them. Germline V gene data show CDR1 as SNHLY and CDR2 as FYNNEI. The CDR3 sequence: CASSFIGSSTDTQYF. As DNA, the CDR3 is TGTGCCAGCAGCTTCATCGGTTCTAGCACAGATACGCAGTATTTT.

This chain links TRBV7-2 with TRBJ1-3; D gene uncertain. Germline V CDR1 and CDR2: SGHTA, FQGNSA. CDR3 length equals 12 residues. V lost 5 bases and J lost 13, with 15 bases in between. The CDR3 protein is CASSPPAVKIYF. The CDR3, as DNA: TGTGCCAGCAGCCCCCCGGCAGTCAAGATATATTTT.

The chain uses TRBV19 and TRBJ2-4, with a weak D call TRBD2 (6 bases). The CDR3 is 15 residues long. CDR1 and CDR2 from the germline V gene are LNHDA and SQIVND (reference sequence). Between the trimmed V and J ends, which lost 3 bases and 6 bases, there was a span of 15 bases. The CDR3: CASSMERLGRNIQYF. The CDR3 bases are TGTGCCAGTAGTATGGAACGCCTCGGGAGAAACATTCAGTACTTC.

The CDR3 sequence: CASSYGTGRRYGTQYF. CDR3 in DNA: TGTGCCAGCAGTTACGGGACAGGACGTCGGTACGGTACGCAGTATTTT. The rearrangement joins TRBV6-5 to TRBJ2-3, with 8 nucleotides matching TRBD1. Looked up from germline, CDR1 is MNHEY and CDR2 is SVGAGI. Losses at the gene ends were 2 bases for V and 8 bases for J; bases not matched to a gene: 12. The CDR3 has 16 residues.